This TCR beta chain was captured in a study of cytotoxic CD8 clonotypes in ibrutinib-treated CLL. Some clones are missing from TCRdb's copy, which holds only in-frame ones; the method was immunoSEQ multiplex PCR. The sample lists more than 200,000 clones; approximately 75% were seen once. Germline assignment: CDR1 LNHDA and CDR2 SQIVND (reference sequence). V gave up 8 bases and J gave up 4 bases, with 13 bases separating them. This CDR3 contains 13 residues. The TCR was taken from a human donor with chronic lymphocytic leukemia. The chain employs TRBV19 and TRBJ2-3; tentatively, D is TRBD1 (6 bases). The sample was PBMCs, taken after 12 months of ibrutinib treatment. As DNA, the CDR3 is TGTGCCAGTGAGGGGGACCGGGCAGATACGCAGTATTTT. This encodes CASEGDRADTQYF.